This TCR beta chain was obtained from a study of cytomegalovirus exposure and HLA in healthy donors (dated by TCRdb to about 2017). General notes on the study: According to an earlier analysis of 587 of the donors, about 179 million T cells yielded 100 million or so unique TCR beta sequences and 276 Gb of sequence data. Of the 350 to 400 genotyped donors, approximately 83% fell in the genetic ancestry cluster associated with self-reported Caucasian donors. About five DR-DQ haplotypes were handled as single units for association and clustering because linkage in the cohort was strong. A later analysis re-analyzed previously published TCR beta repertoires from several hundred donors and added high-resolution HLA genotyping to study TCR occurrence patterns. An early release covering around 630 HLA-typed donors comprised 250 to 350 gigabases of sequencing data and 65 million to 100 million unique TCR sequences. On average, approximately 250,000 unique TCR beta nucleotide sequences were sequenced per donor among a few hundred genotyped donors of the cohort, with about 17% of those sequences being non-productive. An earlier analysis of approximately 580 of the donors used high-throughput TCR beta sequencing to judge whether each TCR beta V gene segment behaved as functional or pseudogenic. In addition to the first cohort of about 650 subjects, a separate validation cohort of approximately 110 different subjects was used. In a later genetic analysis, genome-wide SNP genotypes for about 55% of the 666 donors were used, and that subset was treated as a discovery cohort. Class I and class II HLA loci were covered by the typing at four-digit resolution. The later analysis used no new phenotypic data to find candidate immune exposures, relying instead on TCR beta sequences and their occurrence across donors. The number of donors typed differed by locus, with roughly 620-630 for A, B, C, DRB1 and DQB1, 522 for DQA1, 600 to 610 for DPA1, and approximately 470 for DPB1. Donor age, sex, ethnicity and CMV serostatus were compiled alongside the repertoire data. The aim of the study was to test whether cataloging public T cell receptors could identify signatures of past pathogen exposure. All discovery cohort repertoires had been generated on a single sequencing platform. To predict cytomegalovirus infection status, the study brought together high-throughput TCR immunosequencing, statistical association of individual TCRs with disease status, and machine learning. Using immunosequencing, the study profiled T cell repertoires from about 620 subjects and related those repertoires to cytomegalovirus serostatus.

The cohort comprised 710 or so healthy bone marrow donors. Cohort members were all nominally healthy when sampled, although unrecorded immune exposures were likely present. The donor tested CMV seropositive and was one of the 289 seropositive cohort members. Every donor gave a peripheral blood sample, and the peripheral blood mononuclear cells from that sample were used for TCR beta sequencing. The Qiagen DNeasy Blood Extraction Kit was used to extract genomic DNA from the blood cell samples. Libraries were prepared through the immunoSEQ multiplex PCR assay. For the multiplex PCR, a mixture combining 60 forward primers for TCR Vbeta segments and 13 reverse primers for TCR Jbeta segments was used. The CDR3 region of rearranged TCR beta genes was amplified from genomic DNA with a multiplex PCR assay. On the Illumina HiSeq System, the amplified TCR beta libraries were sequenced as 87-base-pair reads. The original pipeline was this. Across the 670 or so repertoires, a later analysis counted 80 million or so unique TCR beta chains, approximately 12 million of which were shared by at least two donors. To remove PCR and sequencing errors, raw reads were error-corrected and collapsed into unique sequences using a nearest-neighbor algorithm that merged closely related sequences. V, D and J gene segments were assigned by aligning CDR3 sequences to IMGT reference sequences. For a sequence to be retained, at least a six-nucleotide match to both a V gene segment and a J gene segment was required. A rearrangement counted as productive if the CDR3 had no stop codons and remained in frame with V and J, and every other rearrangement counted as non-productive. CDR3 was defined by IMGT convention, running from the second conserved V-encoded cysteine to the conserved J-encoded phenylalanine. In an earlier analysis of roughly 580 of the donors, sequences lacking an unambiguous match to a single V gene segment were excluded. In an earlier analysis of 587 of the donors, V segments were called functional above 56.7% productive rearrangements and were called segregating when the between-donor standard deviation exceeded 5%. To diagnose cytomegalovirus status from the catalog of TCR beta chain sequences, a statistical classification framework was built. A later analysis assigned V and J genes by comparing TCR nucleotide sequences with IMGT/GENE-DB human TR gene sequences. The TCRdist pipeline was used in a later analysis to assign CDR3 sequences and most-parsimonious VDJ recombination scenarios. In a later analysis, every TCR beta chain was defined by the combination of its CDR3 amino acid sequence and its V-gene family, and reads without a unique V-gene family were dropped. As a way to deal with suspected cross-contamination and a sequencing artifact, a later analysis dropped 450 to 600 nucleotide sequences that were highly shared and had low generation probability. In a later analysis, a clonal expansion index was calculated for each public chain from normalized within-repertoire ranks of inferred template counts. In a later analysis, generation probabilities were computed with a VDJ recombination model fitted to out-of-frame rearrangements, and the resulting probabilities were checked against IGoR. A later analysis scored TCR-TCR, TCR-HLA and TCR-CMV co-occurrence with hypergeometric tests, applying a repertoire-size bias correction to TCR pairs. False discovery rates were estimated in a later analysis by permuting HLA or CMV assignments 20 times. In a later analysis, co-occurring TCRs were grouped using DBSCAN, with TCRdist sequence similarity added in when clustering inside HLA-allele-positive subsets. Co-occurrence clustering excluded repertoires with fewer than 30,000 or more than 120,000 public chains, plus five with anomalous nucleotide sharing. TCRdb carries this immuneACCESS record with in-frame sequences only. Its versions omit some clonotypes, under half of them owing to an unresolved V gene in the studies checked, with the rest unexplained. The V and J calls and clone size were taken over from that table, and D and trimming were inferred from the DNA. Across this sample there are roughly 34,000 clones, with about two thirds seen only once. The ten largest account for around 9.1% of the sample.

What the authors observed across the whole study: Assigning TCR associations to individual alleles was difficult when HLA alleles, especially DR and DQ, strongly co-occurred. Presence/absence analyses assumed roughly uniform sequencing depth across donors, an assumption that may not hold. In a later analysis, TCR association rates were found to vary across HLA loci, with the most associated TCRs seen for DRB1 alleles and the fewest for HLA-C alleles. It was suggested by the authors that the approach could potentially be generalized to other disease states and immunological phenotypes. A later analysis found that HLA-associated TCR beta chains were more clonally expanded and had lower generation probabilities than equally common non-associated chains. About 17 rarely observed V segments, including chromosome 9 orphons, were excluded from the earlier analysis of several hundred of the donors because counts were too low. Only TCR beta chains were sequenced in this cohort, and the absence of alpha or paired-chain data limited detectable features. Because some donors lacked HLA typing at each locus, the association tests relied only on the typed subset. In a later analysis, several top co-occurrence clusters were reported to appear linked to parvovirus B19, influenza, CMV and Epstein-Barr virus. While some public TCRs were present in many individuals, most TCR sequences turned up only very rarely across donors. V-gene and J-gene trimming of TCR beta chains was associated with a missense DCLRE1C variant in a later genetic analysis, and the association was replicated in an independent cohort. Because the 87-base-pair reads could not distinguish some IMGT-functional V segments, including TRBV6-2 and TRBV6-3, those segments were excluded. The classifier was reported to diagnose cytomegalovirus status with high specificity and sensitivity in both the original cohort and the validation cohort. The study gave a list of 150 to 200 TCR beta chains associated with cytomegalovirus. A further reported finding was that TCR beta sequences accurately predicted the HLA-A and HLA-B alleles for most subjects in the first cohort. Linkage disequilibrium might explain the correlated functional status among segregating V segments, but an unknown experimental factor could not be excluded. In vitro tests confirmed that a few of the cytomegalovirus-associated TCR beta chains recognize cytomegalovirus antigens. In a later analysis, most CMV-associated TCR beta chains were found to appear HLA-restricted, with HLA associations seemingly driven largely by CMV exposure. A group of highly shared sequence variants was considered likely to be a technical artifact of the sequencing pipeline. Specific HLA alleles were associated with around 18,000 TCR beta sequences at a false discovery rate of 0.05 in a later analysis. Compared with the approximately 600-donor mean, donors in an Asian-associated ancestry cluster had fewer N-insertions in productive TCRs, according to a later genetic analysis. Immune exposure information for the cohort was limited to CMV serostatus. In an earlier analysis of 587 of the donors, most TCR beta V segments appeared in productive rearrangements about 87% or about 30% of the time, broadly matching IMGT annotations.

Notes on this clone: Its antigen remains unidentified. The input lacks base qualities; no much larger clone sits a single base away.

The junction shows trimming of 4 bases on V and 1 base on J, and the gene matches do not reach 10 bases of it. The CDR3 starts with the cysteine, ends with the phenylalanine, and has 16 residues. Of the read, only the CDR3 DNA is kept; its 48 bases are in frame from base 1. The germline V gene sets CDR1 to SGHVS and CDR2 to FQNEAQ. This clonotype was sampled from a man between 40 and 49 years old in good health and CMV-seropositive. This sequence uses TRBV7-8 and TRBJ2-7; 7 bases in the junction line up with TRBD2. Sequences were obtained from PBMCs. Here the CDR3 is given as CASSSHRGEDSYEQYF. In nucleotide form, the sequence is TGTGCCAGCAGCTCCCATCGGGGGGAGGATTCCTACGAGCAGTACTTC.